Below are 28 T cell receptor beta chains sequenced from a single sample in a study of tumor and adjacent non-tumor tissue in lung cancer. This sample's RNA came from whole unsorted tissue. This non-tumor lung sample came from over 3 cm beyond the tumor edge. Three rounds of nested PCR, following a modified ARM-PCR protocol, produced the TCRbeta library. TCRdb reprocessed the multiplex PCR reads via MiXCR and lists one record per CDR3 protein. The data contain some 95,000 distinct CDR3 sequences, more than 80% of them singletons. Material: distant non-tumor lung tissue. These receptors all stem from a man between 60 and 75 years old with small cell lung cancer.

This clonotype has ten or more counts. DNA of the CDR3: TGTGCCAGCAGTTTAGGGCGTGGTATGGACAGGACATACTTC. It is translated as CASSLGRGMDRTYF. The chain combines TRBV12-3 or TRBV12-4 with TRBJ2-5; TRBD1 matches 7 bases. V gave up 1 base and J gave up 14 bases; unmatched junction bases: 13. The CDR3 runs to 14 residues.

The chain links TRBV12-3 or TRBV12-4 to TRBJ2-2, with D perhaps TRBD1 or TRBD2 (5 bases each). The V and J ends lost 3 bases and 9 bases respectively, with 17 bases between them. The length of the CDR3 is 15 residues. In DNA, the CDR3 is TGTGCCAGCAGTTTTGGTTTAGCAGGGACCTGGGAGCTGTTTTTT. Encoded protein: CASSFGLAGTWELFF.

The table lists this clonotype with a count of one. This CDR3 is missing its conserved last phenylalanine or tryptophan, likely due to a read error. The chain carries TRBV4-2 and TRBJ2-2; 11 bases are a match to TRBD2. CDR1 LGHNA and CDR2 YNFKEQ come from the germline V gene. The CDR3 sequence is 15 residues long. The DNA for the CDR3 is TGTGTCGGCGAACTAGCGGGAGATGATGGCGGGGAGCTGTTTTAT. Amino acid sequence: CVGELAGDDGGELFY.

Comments on this clonotype: This is likely a read error, given that the CDR3 carries no conserved phenylalanine or tryptophan at its end. CDR3: CAISADSSNQPQHI. As DNA, the CDR3 is TGTGCCATCAGCGCGGATTCGAGCAATCAGCCCCAGCATATT. The chain joins TRBV7-8 to TRBJ1-5; D is unresolved. Per germline, CDR1 SGHVS and CDR2 FQNEAQ. The CDR3 contains 14 residues.

This clonotype occurred a few times. This may arise from a read error, as a much more abundant clone is one base away. The chain is built from TRBV12-3 or TRBV12-4 and TRBJ2-5; D gene unclear. CDR3 size: 13 residues. CDR3 region: CASRAGHYETRYF. The CDR3 DNA is TGTGCCAGCAGGGCAGGTCATTACGAGACCCGGTACTTC.

This clonotype was seen a few times. CDR3 sequence: CASSFTGGRETQYF. CDR3 bases: TGCGCCAGCAGCTTCACAGGGGGCAGGGAGACCCAGTACTTC. The rearrangement joins TRBV5-1 to TRBJ2-5; 9 nucleotides align to TRBD1. Losses at the gene ends were 2 bases for V and 5 bases for J; bases not matched to a gene: 4. The CDR3 runs 14 residues. The germline gives CDR1 SGHRS, CDR2 YFSETQ.

The V and J genes are TRBV2 and TRBJ2-7; a weak D match, TRBD2 (6 bases). This CDR3 is built from 15 residues. The V end was cut by 6 bases, the J end by 0 bases, with 15 bases between. Germline V gives CDR1 SNHLY, CDR2 FYNNEI. The CDR3 protein is CASRVNLGGSYEQYF. CDR3 in DNA: TGTGCCAGCAGGGTTAACTTGGGGGGCTCCTACGAGCAGTACTTC.

In this sample, this clonotype turned up a few times. Compared with germline, one end of the junction differs, possibly owing to a read error. The rearrangement uses TRBV6-5 and TRBJ1-6; 7 bases are shared with TRBD1. Germline assignment: CDR1 MNHEY and CDR2 SVGAGI. This CDR3 has 14 residues. The CDR3 here is CATTKGARRSPLHF. The DNA of the CDR3 is TGTGCCACCACGAAGGGGGCAAGACGGTCACCTCTCCACTTT.

On this clonotype: In this CDR3 the conserved last residue, phenylalanine or tryptophan, is missing, so a read error is likely. The chain joins TRBV6-1 to TRBJ2-2; the match to TRBD1 covers 7 bases. The J segment lost 6 bases and the V segment lost 2 bases, leaving 9 bases of the junction unmatched. The V gene's germline CDR1 is MNHNS and CDR2 SASEGT. The CDR3 runs 16 residues. CDR3 coding DNA: TGTGCCAGCAGTGAAATTTTCGAGGGGGCGTCCGGGGAGCTGTTTTTG. Translating gives CASSEIFEGASGELFL.

In nucleotides, the CDR3 is TGTGCCAACAGAGGGAATAGCGGGAGCTCCTACGAGCAGTACTTC. Translated: CANRGNSGSSYEQYF. This chain connects TRBV6-6 to TRBJ2-7, with 9 nucleotides matching TRBD2. V shed 10 bases, J shed 0 bases, and the junction held 10 bases outside the gene matches. The CDR3 totals 15 residues. The germline gives CDR1 MNHNY, CDR2 SVGAGI (reference sequence).

This clonotype appeared a single time. The rearrangement joins TRBV11-3 to TRBJ2-3; D is uncertain. Trimming left V 5 bases short and J 15 bases short, with 33 bases between. In germline, CDR1 is SGHNT, CDR2 YENEEA. The CDR3 has 17 residues. CDR3 DNA sequence: TGTGCCAGCAGCGGAACAGAGAACGGTTCCCCCACAGATACACATTATTTT. Its protein is CASSGTENGSPTDTHYF.

Regarding this clonotype: The conserved phenylalanine or tryptophan is not found at the CDR3 terminus, so this likely reflects a read error. The rearrangement uses TRBV20-1 and TRBJ1-5; TRBD1 agrees at 8 bases. Germline V gives CDR1 DFQATT, CDR2 SNEGSKA (reference sequence). This CDR3 is built from 14 residues. The CDR3 sequence is CGAKTTGVDQPQHY. The CDR3 coding sequence is TGCGGTGCCAAAACGACAGGGGTGGATCAGCCCCAGCATTAT.

The V call is TRBV11-2, the J call TRBJ2-7, with D hard to call. V was cut by 7 bases and J by 6 bases, with 13 bases left in between. The CDR3 runs 12 residues. In germline, CDR1 is SGHAT, CDR2 FQNNGV. CDR3 sequence (DNA): TGTGCCAGCACCTCAACCTATGGCGAGCAGTACTTC. It specifies CASTSTYGEQYF.

In the case of this clonotype: Lacking the conserved final phenylalanine or tryptophan, this CDR3 likely reflects a read error. It is unclear where the CDR3 begins or ends on the DNA, so no DNA is shown, and the CDR3 is as TCRdb lists it. The gene calls are TRBV6-2 or TRBV6-3 and TRBJ2-3. Inclusive of both ends, the CDR3 amounts to 12 amino acids. Germline V gene lookup returns CDR1 MNHEY and CDR2 SVGEGT. This CDR3 is CASSLWTDTLYL.

The chain recombines TRBV12-3 or TRBV12-4 with TRBJ2-1; D call uncertain. The CDR3 runs to 11 residues. V was pared by 5 bases and J by 11 bases, with 10 bases between. Here the CDR3 DNA reads TGTGCCAGCAGTGTCTACATTAAGCAGTTCTTC. Its translation is CASSVYIKQFF.

On this clonotype: This may arise from a read error, as a much more abundant clone is one base away. This sequence joins TRBV20-1 and TRBJ2-3, with D unclear. The CDR3 runs 18 residues. CDR1 is DFQATT and CDR2 is SNEGSKA in the germline V gene (reference sequence). This CDR3 reads CSATQPASRKAPTVTQYF. DNA of the CDR3: TGCAGTGCCACTCAACCCGCATCACGGAAGGCCCCCACAGTTACGCAGTATTTT.

As concerns this clonotype: One end of the junction fails to match germline, which may point to a read error. The genes are TRBV2 and TRBJ2-7; D is undetermined. Looked up from germline, CDR1 is SNHLY and CDR2 is FYNNEI. The CDR3 contains 15 residues. CDR3 in DNA: TGTGCCAGGAGTGAAGGGCCAGGATCAGGCTACAAGCAATACTTC. Translating it yields CARSEGPGSGYKQYF.

This chain uses TRBV5-8 with TRBJ2-5; D is unclear. This CDR3 is built from 14 residues. Looked up from germline, CDR1 is SGHTS and CDR2 is YDEGEE. V was clipped by 3 bases and J by 5 bases, with 14 bases between them. CDR3 sequence: CASSSALYTETQYF. The CDR3 DNA reads TGTGCCAGCAGCTCTGCCCTATATACGGAGACCCAGTACTTC. Full variable domain (remainder filled in from reference TRBV5-8 and TRBJ2-5): EAGVTQSPTHLIKTRGQQATLRCSPISGHTSVYWYQQALGLGLQFLLWYDEGEERNRGNFPPRFSGRQFPNYSSELNVNALELEDSALYLCASSSALYTETQYFGPGTRLLVL.

A word on this clonotype: At one boundary the junction diverges from the germline segment, which might be a read error. This rearrangement joins TRBV12-3 or TRBV12-4 to TRBJ2-7; D gene unclear. The CDR3 totals 13 residues. The CDR3 spells CASSFISTDELYF. As DNA, the CDR3 is TGTGCCAGTAGTTTTATTTCGACGGACGAGCTGTACTTC.

The chain recombines TRBV4-2 with TRBJ2-1; D uncertain. Germline V gene data show CDR1 as LGHNA and CDR2 as YNFKEQ. The CDR3 totals 13 residues. V was pared by 11 bases and J by 4 bases, with 15 bases between. Here the CDR3 DNA reads TGTGCCGGTAGCCAAGATGTATACAATGAGCAGTTCTTC. This translates into CAGSQDVYNEQFF.

This clonotype has just one count. The junction shows a germline mismatch at one end, possibly a read error. The J gene is TRBJ2-2, the V gene TRBV4-2, with a tentative D call TRBD1 (6 bases). Germline CDR1 and CDR2: LGHNA and YNFKEQ. CDR3 length equals 16 residues. The CDR3 protein is CASSQDLGANTWELIF. CDR3 nucleotide sequence: TGTGCCAGCAGCCAAGATCTGGGGGCTAACACCTGGGAGCTGATTTTT.

This clonotype has just one count. With a much larger clone just one base away, this may be a read error. The chain combines TRBV30 with TRBJ1-1; tentatively, D is TRBD1 (5 bases). Germline assignment: CDR1 GTSNPN and CDR2 SVGIG (reference sequence). The V end lost 5 bases, the J end lost 0 bases, and 10 bases lay between the germline ends. This CDR3 region has 13 residues. Here the CDR3 reads CAWWAGMNTEAFF. The CDR3 region has the DNA TGTGCCTGGTGGGCAGGGATGAACACTGAAGCTTTCTTT.

With respect to this clonotype: Just one base apart from a much larger clone, this may be a read error. J is TRBJ2-7 and V is TRBV20-1; 7 nucleotides agree with TRBD2. Germline V gene sequence: CDR1 DFQATT, CDR2 SNEGSKA (reference sequence). CDR3 size: 13 residues. After removal of 5 bases from V and 5 bases from J, the junction contained 9 bases not matched to a gene. This CDR3 reads CSAGRGEGHEQYF. The CDR3, as DNA: TGCAGTGCTGGGAGGGGAGAGGGCCACGAGCAGTACTTC.

With respect to this clonotype: One end of the junction is discordant with germline, which a read error may explain. The chain carries TRBV20-1 and TRBJ2-2; 10 nucleotides agree with TRBD1. This CDR3 has 14 residues. The germline CDR1 and CDR2 sequences are DFQATT and SNEGSKA (reference sequence). CDR3 region: CNARPTGGIWELFF. In DNA, the CDR3 is TGCAATGCTAGACCGACAGGGGGCATCTGGGAGCTGTTTTTT.

Regarding this clonotype: The CDR3 carries no conserved terminal phenylalanine or tryptophan, so it likely arises from a read error. The CDR3 loop reads CAISQDWNTEAFI. Here the CDR3 DNA reads TGTGCCATCAGCCAGGACTGGAACACTGAAGCTTTCATT. The rearrangement links TRBV11-2 to TRBJ1-1; D unclear. The CDR3 covers 13 residues. Per the germline V gene, CDR1 is SGHAT and CDR2 is FQNNGV.

The chain uses TRBV6-2 or TRBV6-3 and TRBJ2-1; D may correspond to TRBD1 or TRBD2 (5 bases each). Germline values: CDR1 MNHEY, CDR2 SVGEGT. V gave up 5 bases and J gave up 4 bases, with 21 bases separating them. The CDR3 is 17 amino acids. CDR3 loop: CASSRLVGSGRYNEQFF. Here the CDR3 DNA reads TGTGCCAGCAGTCGACTGGTAGGCTCGGGACGATACAATGAGCAGTTCTTC.

A note on this clonotype: At one end, the junction sequence differs from germline, possibly due to a read error. In nucleotides, the CDR3 is TGTGCCAGCAGTCTTAGGGCGGATGGCTCCTATAATGAGCAGTTCTTC. Protein: CASSLRADGSYNEQFF. This sequence joins TRBV11-2 and TRBJ2-1; D ambiguous. The CDR3 consists of 16 residues. The germline CDR1 and CDR2 sequences are SGHAT and FQNNGV.

This chain connects TRBV29-1 to TRBJ2-3; a possible D gene is TRBD2 (5 bases). V dropped 8 bases and J dropped 1 base, with 16 bases sitting between them. CDR1 SQVTM and CDR2 ANQGSEA come from the germline V gene. There are 14 residues in the CDR3. The CDR3 spells CSTKTTLCTDTQYF. The CDR3 DNA reads TGCAGCACCAAGACTACCCTATGCACAGATACGCAGTATTTT.